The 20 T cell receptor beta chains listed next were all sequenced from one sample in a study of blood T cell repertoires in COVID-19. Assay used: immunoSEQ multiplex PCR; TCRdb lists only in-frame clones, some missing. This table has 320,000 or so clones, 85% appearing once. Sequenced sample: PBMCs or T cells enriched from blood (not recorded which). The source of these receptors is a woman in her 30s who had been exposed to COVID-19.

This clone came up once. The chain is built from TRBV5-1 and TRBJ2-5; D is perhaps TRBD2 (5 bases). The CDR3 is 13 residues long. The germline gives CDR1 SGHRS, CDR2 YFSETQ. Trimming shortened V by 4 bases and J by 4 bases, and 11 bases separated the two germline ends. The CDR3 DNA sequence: TGCGCCAGCAGCCCACTAGTCGGAGAGACCCAGTACTTC. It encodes CASSPLVGETQYF. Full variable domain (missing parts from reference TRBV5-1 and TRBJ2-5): KAGVTQTPRYLIKTRGQQVTLSCSPISGHRSVSWYQQTPGQGLQFLFEYFSETQRNKGNFPGRFSGRQFSNSRSEMNVSTLELGDSALYLCASSPLVGETQYFGPGTRLLVL.

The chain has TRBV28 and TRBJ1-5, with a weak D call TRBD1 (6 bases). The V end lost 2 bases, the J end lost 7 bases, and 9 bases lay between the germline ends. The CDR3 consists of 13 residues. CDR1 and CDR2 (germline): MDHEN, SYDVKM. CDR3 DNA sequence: TGTGCCAGCAGTTTAAGCAGGGGACAGCCCCAGCATTTT. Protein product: CASSLSRGQPQHF.

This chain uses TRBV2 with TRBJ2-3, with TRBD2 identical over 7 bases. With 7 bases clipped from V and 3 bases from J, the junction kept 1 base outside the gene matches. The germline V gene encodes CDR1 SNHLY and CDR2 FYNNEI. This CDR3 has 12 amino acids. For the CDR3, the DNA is TGTGCCAGCAAGCGGGGTACAGATACGCAGTATTTT. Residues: CASKRGTDTQYF.

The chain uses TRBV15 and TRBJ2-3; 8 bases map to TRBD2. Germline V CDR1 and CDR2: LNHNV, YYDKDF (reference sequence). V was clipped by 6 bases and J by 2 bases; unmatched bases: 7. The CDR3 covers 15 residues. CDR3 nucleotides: TGTGCCACCAGTCCAACTAGCGGAGTCACAGATACGCAGTATTTT. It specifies CATSPTSGVTDTQYF.

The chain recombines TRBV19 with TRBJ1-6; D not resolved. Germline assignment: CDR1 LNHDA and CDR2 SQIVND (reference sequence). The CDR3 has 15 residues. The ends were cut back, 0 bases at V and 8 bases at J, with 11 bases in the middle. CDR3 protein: CASSIEAGRYSPLHF. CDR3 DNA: TGTGCCAGTAGTATAGAGGCAGGTCGGTATTCACCCCTCCACTTT.

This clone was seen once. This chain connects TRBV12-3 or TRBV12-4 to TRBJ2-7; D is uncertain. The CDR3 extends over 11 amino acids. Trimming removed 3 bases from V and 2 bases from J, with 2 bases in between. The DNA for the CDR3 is TGTGCCAGCAGTTTTACCTACGAGCAGTACTTC. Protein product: CASSFTYEQYF.

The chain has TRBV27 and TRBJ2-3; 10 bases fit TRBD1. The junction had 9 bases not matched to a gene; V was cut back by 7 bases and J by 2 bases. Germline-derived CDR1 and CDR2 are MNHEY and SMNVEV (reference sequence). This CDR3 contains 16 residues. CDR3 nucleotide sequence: TGTGCCAGCACTAGGTGGGACAGGGGATACACAGATACGCAGTATTTT. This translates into CASTRWDRGYTDTQYF.

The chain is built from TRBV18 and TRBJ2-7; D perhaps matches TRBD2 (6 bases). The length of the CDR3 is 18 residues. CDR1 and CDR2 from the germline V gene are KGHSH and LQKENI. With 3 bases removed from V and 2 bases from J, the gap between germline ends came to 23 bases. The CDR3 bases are TGTGCCAGCTCACCTAGAAGCGTCGCTTGGGGGGAGGCCTACGAGCAGTACTTC. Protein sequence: CASSPRSVAWGEAYEQYF. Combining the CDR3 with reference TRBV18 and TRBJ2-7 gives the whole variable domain NAGVMQNPRHLVRRRGQEARLRCSPMKGHSHVYWYRQLPEEGLKFMVYLQKENIIDESGMPKERFSAEFPKEGPSILRIQQVVRGDSAAYFCASSPRSVAWGEAYEQYFGPGTRLTVT.

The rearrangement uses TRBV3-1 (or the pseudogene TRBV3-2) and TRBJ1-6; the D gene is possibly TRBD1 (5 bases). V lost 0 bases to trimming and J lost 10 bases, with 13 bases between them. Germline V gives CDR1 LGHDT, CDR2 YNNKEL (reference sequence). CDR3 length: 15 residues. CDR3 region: CASSQETEVVSPLHF. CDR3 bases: TGTGCCAGCAGCCAAGAGACAGAAGTGGTCTCACCCCTCCACTTT.

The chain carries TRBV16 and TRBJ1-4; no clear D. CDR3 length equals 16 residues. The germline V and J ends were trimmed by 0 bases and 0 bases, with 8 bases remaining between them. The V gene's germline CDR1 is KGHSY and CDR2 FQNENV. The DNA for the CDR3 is TGTGCCAGCAGCCAATCGAGAAGAGCAACTAATGAAAAACTGTTTTTT. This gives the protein CASSQSRRATNEKLFF. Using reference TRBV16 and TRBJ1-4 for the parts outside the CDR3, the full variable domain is GEEVAQTPKHLVRGEGQKAKLYCAPIKGHSYVFWYQQVLKNEFKFLISFQNENVFDETGMPKERFSAKCLPNSPCSLEIQATKLEDSAVYFCASSQSRRATNEKLFFGSGTQLSVL.

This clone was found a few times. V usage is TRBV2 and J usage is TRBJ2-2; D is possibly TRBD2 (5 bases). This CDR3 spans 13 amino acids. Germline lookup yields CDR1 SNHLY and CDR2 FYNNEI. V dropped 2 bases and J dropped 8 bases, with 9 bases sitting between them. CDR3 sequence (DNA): TGTGCCAGCAGTGAAAACCCGGGGGGGGAGCTGTTTTTT. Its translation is CASSENPGGELFF. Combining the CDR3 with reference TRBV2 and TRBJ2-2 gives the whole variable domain EPEVTQTPSHQVTQMGQEVILRCVPISNHLYFYWYRQILGQKVEFLVSFYNNEISEKSEIFDDQFSVERPDGSNFTLKIRSTKLEDSAMYFCASSENPGGELFFGEGSRLTVL.

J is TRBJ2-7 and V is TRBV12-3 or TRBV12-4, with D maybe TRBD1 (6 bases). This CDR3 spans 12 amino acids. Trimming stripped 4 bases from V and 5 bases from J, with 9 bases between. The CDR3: CASSSRTDEQYF. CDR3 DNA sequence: TGTGCCAGCAGTTCACGGACAGACGAGCAGTACTTC.

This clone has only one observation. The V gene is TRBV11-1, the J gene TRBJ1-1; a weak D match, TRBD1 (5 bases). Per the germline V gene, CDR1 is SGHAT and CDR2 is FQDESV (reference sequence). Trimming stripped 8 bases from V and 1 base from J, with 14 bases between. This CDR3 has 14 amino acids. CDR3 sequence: CASSGERWNTEAFF. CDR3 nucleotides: TGTGCCAGCTCGGGGGAAAGGTGGAACACTGAAGCTTTCTTT.

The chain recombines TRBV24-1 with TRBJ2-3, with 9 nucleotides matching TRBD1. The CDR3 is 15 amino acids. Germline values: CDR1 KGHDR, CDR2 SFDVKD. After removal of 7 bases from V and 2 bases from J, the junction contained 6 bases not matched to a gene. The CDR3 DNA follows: TGTGCCACCAGAGCCGGGACAGGGCCCACAGATACGCAGTATTTT. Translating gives CATRAGTGPTDTQYF.

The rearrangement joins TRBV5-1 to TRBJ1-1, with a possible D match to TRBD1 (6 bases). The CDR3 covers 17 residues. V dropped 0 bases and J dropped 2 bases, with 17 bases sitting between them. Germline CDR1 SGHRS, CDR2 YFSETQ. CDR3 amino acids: CASSLEGGPPTNTEAFF. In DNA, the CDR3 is TGCGCCAGCAGCTTGGAGGGGGGGCCCCCTACAAACACTGAAGCTTTCTTT.

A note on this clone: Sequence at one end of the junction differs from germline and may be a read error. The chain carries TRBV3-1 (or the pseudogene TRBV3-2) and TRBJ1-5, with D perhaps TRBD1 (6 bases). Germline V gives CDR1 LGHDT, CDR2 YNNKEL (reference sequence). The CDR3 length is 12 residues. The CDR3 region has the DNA TGTGCCAGCGGCCAGGGGAGTCAGCCCCAGCATTTT. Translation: CASGQGSQPQHF.

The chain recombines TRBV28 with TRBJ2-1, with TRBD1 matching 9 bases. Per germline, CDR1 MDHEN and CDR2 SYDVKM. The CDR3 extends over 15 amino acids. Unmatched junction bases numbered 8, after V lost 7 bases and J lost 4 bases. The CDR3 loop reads CASTLLQGAYNEQFF. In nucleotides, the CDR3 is TGTGCCAGCACCCTTTTACAGGGGGCATACAATGAGCAGTTCTTC.

The CDR3 coding sequence is TGTGCCAGTAGTATGGGCAGGGTAACCTACGAGCAGTACTTC. It codes for CASSMGRVTYEQYF. The chain has TRBV19 and TRBJ2-7; a possible D gene is TRBD1 (5 bases). The V and J ends lost 3 bases and 2 bases respectively, with 11 bases between them. The CDR3 runs to 14 residues. CDR1 is LNHDA and CDR2 is SQIVND in the germline V gene (reference sequence).

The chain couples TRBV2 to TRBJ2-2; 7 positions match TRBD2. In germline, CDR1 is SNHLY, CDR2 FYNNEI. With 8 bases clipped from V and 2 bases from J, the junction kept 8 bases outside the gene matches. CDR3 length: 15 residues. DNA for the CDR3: TGTGCCAGCCAACCTGGGACTACTAACACCGGGGAGCTGTTTTTT. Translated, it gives CASQPGTTNTGELFF.

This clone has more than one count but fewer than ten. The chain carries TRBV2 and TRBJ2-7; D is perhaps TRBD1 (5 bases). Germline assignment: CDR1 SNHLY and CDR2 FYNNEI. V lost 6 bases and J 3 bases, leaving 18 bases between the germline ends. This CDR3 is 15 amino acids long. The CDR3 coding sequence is TGTGCCAGCAGACCGCTGATGGCCAGGGACTACGAGCAGTACTTC. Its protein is CASRPLMARDYEQYF.